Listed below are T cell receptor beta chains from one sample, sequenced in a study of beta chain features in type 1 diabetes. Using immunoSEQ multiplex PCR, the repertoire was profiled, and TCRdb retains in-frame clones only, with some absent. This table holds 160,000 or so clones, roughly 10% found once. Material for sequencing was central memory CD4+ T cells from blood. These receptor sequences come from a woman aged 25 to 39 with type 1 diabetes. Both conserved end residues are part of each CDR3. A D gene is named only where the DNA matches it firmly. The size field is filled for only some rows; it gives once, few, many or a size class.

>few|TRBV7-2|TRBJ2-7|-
TGTGCCAGCAGCTTAGGGCGACAACGCGAGCAGTACTTC
CASSLGRQREQYF
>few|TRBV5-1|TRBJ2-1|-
TGCGCCAGCAGCTTTGGGAGTTCCTACAATGAGCAGTTCTTC
CASSFGSSYNEQFF
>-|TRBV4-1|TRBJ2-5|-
TGCGCCAGCAGCCAAGAGGCGGGTTGGGAGACCCAGTACTTC
CASSQEAGWETQYF
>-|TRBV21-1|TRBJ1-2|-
TGTGCCAGCAGCCACCCCGGGTCCCCTATGGGTGGCTACACCTTC
CASSHPGSPMGGYTF
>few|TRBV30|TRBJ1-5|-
TGTGCCTGGAGTGTCCAACAGAAATTTTGGCCCCAGCATTTT
CAWSVQQKFWPQHF
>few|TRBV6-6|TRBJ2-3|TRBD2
TGTGCCAGCAGCTCTAGCGGAACTAGCACAGATACGCAGTATTTT
CASSSSGTSTDTQYF
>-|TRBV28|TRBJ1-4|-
TGTGCCAGCAGTTTCGGGGGTGGTGGTGAAAAACTGTTTTTT
CASSFGGGGEKLFF
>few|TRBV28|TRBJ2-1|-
TGTGCCAGCAGTTTATCGGAGTACAATGAGCAGTTCTTC
CASSLSEYNEQFF
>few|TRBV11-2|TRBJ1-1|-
TGTGCCAGCAGCTTCGGGGGGGCGGTATGGACTGAAGCTTTCTTT
CASSFGGAVWTEAFF
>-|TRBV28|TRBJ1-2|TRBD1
TGTGCCAGCAGCCCCAAATTGACAGGGCAAGGCTACACCTTC
CASSPKLTGQGYTF
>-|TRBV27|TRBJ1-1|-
TGTGCCAGCAGTACCCACTTGGGGGTCGGGGGCACTGAAGCTTTCTTT
CASSTHLGVGGTEAFF
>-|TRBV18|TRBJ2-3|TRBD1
TGTGCCAGCTCACCTACTTCCGGGACAGGGGGCCAGTGGACAGATACGCAGTATTTT
CASSPTSGTGGQWTDTQYF
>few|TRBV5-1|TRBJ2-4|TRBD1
TGCGCCAGCAGCTTGCCAGACAGGGGGAAAAACATTCAGTACTTC
CASSLPDRGKNIQYF
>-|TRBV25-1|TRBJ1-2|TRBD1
TGTGCCAGCAGTGAATGGAAGGGGGCGGAGGGCTACACCTTC
CASSEWKGAEGYTF
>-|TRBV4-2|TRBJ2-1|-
TGTGCCAGCAGCCATGGGAGCTTTTCCTACAATGAGCAGTTCTTC
CASSHGSFSYNEQFF
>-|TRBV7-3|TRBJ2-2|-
TGTGCCAGCAGCTTAGCGGAGAACACCGGGGAGCTGTTTTTT
CASSLAENTGELFF
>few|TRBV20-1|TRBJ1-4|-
TGCAGTGCTAGAAATGGAGGGGAACTGTTTTTT
CSARNGGELFF
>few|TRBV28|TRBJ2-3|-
TGTGCCAGCCGTGGAGTACCCACAGATACGCAGTATTTT
CASRGVPTDTQYF
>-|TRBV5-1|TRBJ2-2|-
TGCGCCAGCAGCTTGGTAGTAGCAGAGAACACCGGGGAGCTGTTTTTT
CASSLVVAENTGELFF
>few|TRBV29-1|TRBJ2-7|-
TGCAGCGTTGGAGGGTTAGGGGGTCACGGCGAGCAGTACTTC
CSVGGLGGHGEQYF
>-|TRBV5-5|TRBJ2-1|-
TGTGCCAGCAGCTGGGAGGACTTTAGACGCAATGAGCAGTTCTTC
CASSWEDFRRNEQFF
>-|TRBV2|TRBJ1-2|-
TGTGCCAGCAACGGTATTTATGGCTACACCTTC
CASNGIYGYTF
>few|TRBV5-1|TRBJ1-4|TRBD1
TGCGCCAGCAGCTACGGACAGGCAACTAATGAAAAACTGTTTTTT
CASSYGQATNEKLFF
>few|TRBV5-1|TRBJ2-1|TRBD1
TGCGCCAGCAGCTACCGGGACAGATACAATGAGCAGTTCTTC
CASSYRDRYNEQFF
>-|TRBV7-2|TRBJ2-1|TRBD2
TGTGCCAGCAGCCCGAGACTAGCGGGAGGGCGTGAGCAGTTCTTC
CASSPRLAGGREQFF
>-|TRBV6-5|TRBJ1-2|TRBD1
TGTGCCAGCAGTTCTAGACAGGGGTCTGGCTACACCTTC
CASSSRQGSGYTF
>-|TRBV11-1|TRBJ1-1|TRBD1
TGTGCCAGCAGCCTCCTTGAGGGACAGGGAGAAGCTTTCTTT
CASSLLEGQGEAFF
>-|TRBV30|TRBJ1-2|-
TGTGCCTGGAGTCTACCCTTTGGGGCGGCTAACTATGGCTACACCTTC
CAWSLPFGAANYGYTF
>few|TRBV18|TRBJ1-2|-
TGTGCCAGCTCACCCATTACAGGTCCTGGCTACACCTTC
CASSPITGPGYTF
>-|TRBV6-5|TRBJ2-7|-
TGTGCCAGCAGTTACCAGGACAGCTCCTACGAGCAGTACTTC
CASSYQDSSYEQYF
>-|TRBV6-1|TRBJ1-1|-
TGTGCCAGCAGCTTGACGGTGGGGCGCACTGAAGCTTTCTTT
CASSLTVGRTEAFF
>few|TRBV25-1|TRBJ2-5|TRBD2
TGTGCCAGCAGTGAATCCTGGACTAGCGGGACACAAGAGACCCAGTACTTC
CASSESWTSGTQETQYF
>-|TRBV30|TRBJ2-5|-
TGTGCCTGGAGTCAGGGCTCACAAGAGACCCAGTACTTC
CAWSQGSQETQYF
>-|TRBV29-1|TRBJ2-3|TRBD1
TGCAGCGTTGACGGACAGGGGGGAACAGATACGCAGTATTTT
CSVDGQGGTDTQYF
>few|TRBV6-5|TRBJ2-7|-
TGTGCCAGCAGAGGGGAGGGGGTCGAGCAGTACTTC
CASRGEGVEQYF
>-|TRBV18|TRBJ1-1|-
TGTGCCAGCTCTCGTGACAGGACGAACACTGAAGCTTTCTTT
CASSRDRTNTEAFF
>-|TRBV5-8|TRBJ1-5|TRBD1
TGTGCCAGCAGCCTCGGACAGGGAGGCTTCAATCAGCCCCAGCATTTT
CASSLGQGGFNQPQHF
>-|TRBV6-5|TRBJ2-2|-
TGTGCCAGCCGGGCCGACGGACTCTACACCGGGGAGCTGTTTTTT
CASRADGLYTGELFF
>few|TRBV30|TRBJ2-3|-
TGTGCCTGGAGTGGGTTCGGGGGGCAAGGCGGTACGCAGTATTTT
CAWSGFGGQGGTQYF
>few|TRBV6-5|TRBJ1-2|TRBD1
TGTGCCAGCAGTACCCGGGACAGGGGGGACTATGGCTACACCTTC
CASSTRDRGDYGYTF